This TCR beta chain was observed in a study of cytomegalovirus exposure and HLA in healthy donors (dated by TCRdb to about 2017). Study-level background: An earlier analysis of roughly 570 of the donors reported 276 Gb of sequence data and around 110 million unique TCR beta sequences obtained from some 170 million T cells. Roughly 300 gigabases of sequencing data and 70 million to 85 million unique TCR sequences were included in an early release covering roughly 600 HLA-typed donors. Among the approximately 400 genotyped donors, approximately 77% belonged to the genetic ancestry cluster associated with self-reported Caucasian donors. The study aimed to test whether signatures of past pathogen exposure could be identified by cataloging public T cell receptors. Using immunosequencing, the study profiled T cell repertoires from fewer than 700 subjects and related those repertoires to cytomegalovirus serostatus. Besides the first cohort of approximately 670 subjects, a separate validation cohort made up of 95 to 150 different subjects was used. High-throughput TCR immunosequencing, statistical association of individual TCRs with disease status, and machine learning were combined to predict cytomegalovirus infection status. To study patterns of TCR occurrence, a later analysis re-analyzed previously published TCR beta repertoires from 550 to 800 donors and added high-resolution HLA genotyping. The later analysis used no new phenotypic data to find candidate immune exposures, relying instead on TCR beta sequences and their occurrence across donors. An earlier analysis of around 640 of the donors used high-throughput TCR beta sequencing to judge whether each TCR beta V gene segment behaved as functional or pseudogenic. Donor age, sex, ethnicity and CMV serostatus were compiled together with the repertoire data. Genome-wide SNP genotypes for about three fifths of the roughly 670 donors were used in a later genetic analysis, which treated that subset as a discovery cohort. Every repertoire in the discovery cohort had been generated on one and the same sequencing platform. Class I and class II HLA loci were covered by the typing at four-digit resolution. Typing coverage differed by locus: A, B, C, DRB1 and DQB1 were typed in about 620-630 donors, DQA1 in 522, DPA1 in some 610, and DPB1 in 400 to 490. A handful of DR-DQ haplotypes were treated as single units for association and clustering because of strong linkage in the cohort. Among 350 to 400 genotyped donors of the cohort, an average of around 240,000 unique TCR beta nucleotide sequences were sequenced per donor, about a sixth of them non-productive.

With regard to this clone: Its recognized antigen is unknown. No qualities accompany the bases; no much larger clone lies one base away.

In total, fewer than 750 healthy bone marrow donors made up the cohort. All cohort members were sampled while nominally healthy, although unrecorded immune exposures were likely present. The donor was CMV seronegative and belonged to the group of 350 or so seronegative cohort members. Each donor provided a peripheral blood sample, and peripheral blood mononuclear cells were used for TCR beta sequencing. The Qiagen DNeasy Blood Extraction Kit was used to extract genomic DNA from the blood cell samples. Library generation was performed with the immunoSEQ multiplex PCR assay. The multiplex PCR relied on a mix of 60 forward primers for TCR Vbeta segments and 13 reverse primers for TCR Jbeta segments. A multiplex PCR assay on genomic DNA amplified the CDR3 region of rearranged TCR beta genes. The Illumina HiSeq System was used to sequence the amplified TCR beta libraries as 87-base-pair reads. The paper's processing steps were these. In a later analysis, approximately 74 million unique TCR beta chains were counted across the roughly 610 repertoires, and roughly 10 million of these chains were shared by at least two donors. A nearest-neighbor algorithm error-corrected the raw reads and collapsed the reads into unique sequences, merging closely related sequences to remove PCR and sequencing errors. Alignment of CDR3 sequences to IMGT reference sequences was used to assign V, D and J gene segments. For a sequence to be retained, a match of at least six nucleotides to both a V gene segment and a J gene segment was required. Rearrangements were called productive when the CDR3 lacked stop codons and stayed in frame with V and J; all others were non-productive. CDR3 was defined according to IMGT convention as the region running from the second conserved V-encoded cysteine to the conserved J-encoded phenylalanine. Sequences without an unambiguous match to a single V gene segment were excluded from the earlier analysis of about 640 of the donors. An earlier analysis of over 450 of the donors classified V segments as functional when productive rearrangements were above 56.7% and as segregating when the standard deviation between donors was above 5%. A statistical classification framework was built to diagnose cytomegalovirus status from the catalog of TCR beta chain sequences. A later analysis assigned V and J genes by comparing TCR nucleotide sequences with IMGT/GENE-DB human TR gene sequences. Using the TCRdist pipeline, a later analysis assigned CDR3 sequences along with most-parsimonious VDJ recombination scenarios. In a later analysis, each TCR beta chain was defined by its CDR3 amino acid sequence together with its V-gene family, and reads lacking a unique V-gene family were excluded. In a later analysis, fewer than 650 highly shared, low-generation-probability nucleotide sequences were removed to address suspected cross-contamination and a sequencing artifact. A later analysis calculated a clonal expansion index for each public chain from normalized within-repertoire ranks of inferred template counts. A later analysis computed generation probabilities with a VDJ recombination model fitted to out-of-frame rearrangements, and checked the results against IGoR. In a later analysis, TCR-TCR, TCR-HLA and TCR-CMV co-occurrence was scored with hypergeometric tests, and a repertoire-size bias correction was applied to TCR pairs. A later analysis estimated false discovery rates by permuting HLA or CMV assignments 20 times. In a later analysis, co-occurring TCRs were grouped with DBSCAN, and TCRdist sequence similarity was added when clustering was performed within HLA-allele-positive subsets. Repertoires with fewer than 30,000 or more than 120,000 public chains, plus five repertoires with anomalous nucleotide sharing, were excluded from co-occurrence clustering. TCRdb took over this immuneACCESS table, retaining in-frame rearrangements with V and J assigned. Such tables are incomplete; in checked studies, under half of the missing clones stem from an unresolved V gene, and the remainder is unexplained. V and J calls and clone size are as listed in that table; D and trimming were resolved from the DNA. The sample profile shows around 120,000 clones; about four fifths of them were found once. The top ten constitute roughly 2% of the sample.

V is cut by 5 bases and J by 5 bases, and the space between the germline ends is 26 bases. According to the germline V gene, CDR1 reads SGHVS and CDR2 reads FNYEAQ. The CDR3, from cysteine to phenylalanine, totals 18 residues. The CDR3 DNA has 54 bases and is translated from base 1. The investigation overall reported the following: Across donors, most TCR sequences were observed very rarely, whereas some public TCRs were present in many individuals. A cluster of highly shared sequence variants was judged likely to be a technical artifact of the sequencing pipeline. For the cohort, immune exposure information was limited to CMV serostatus. In a later analysis, TCR association rates were found to vary across HLA loci, with the most associated TCRs seen for DRB1 alleles and the fewest for HLA-C alleles. Around 16 rarely observed V segments, including chromosome 9 orphons, were excluded from the earlier analysis of some 590 of the donors because counts were too low. Only TCR beta chains were sequenced in this cohort, and the absence of alpha or paired-chain data limited detectable features. At a false discovery rate of 0.05, a later analysis linked some 18,000 TCR beta sequences to specific HLA alleles. Compared with the approximately 700-donor mean, donors in an Asian-associated ancestry cluster had fewer N-insertions in productive TCRs, according to a later genetic analysis. Because some donors lacked HLA typing at each locus, the association tests relied only on the typed subset. A further reported finding was that TCR beta sequences accurately predicted the HLA-A and HLA-B alleles for most subjects in the first cohort. Some IMGT-functional V segments, including TRBV6-2 and TRBV6-3, could not be told apart with the 87-base-pair reads, so those segments were excluded. Assigning TCR associations to individual alleles was difficult when HLA alleles, especially DR and DQ, strongly co-occurred. Linkage disequilibrium might explain the correlated functional status among segregating V segments, but an unknown experimental factor could not be excluded. A later genetic analysis associated a missense DCLRE1C variant with V-gene and J-gene trimming of TCR beta chains, and an independent cohort replicated the association. In a later analysis, most CMV-associated TCR beta chains were found to appear HLA-restricted, with HLA associations seemingly driven largely by CMV exposure. In vitro tests confirmed that a few of the cytomegalovirus-associated TCR beta chains recognize cytomegalovirus antigens. A later analysis reported that several top co-occurrence clusters appeared linked to parvovirus B19, influenza, CMV and Epstein-Barr virus. In an earlier analysis of around 600 of the donors, most TCR beta V segments were observed in productive rearrangements about 87% or about 30% of the time, broadly matching IMGT annotations. In a later analysis, HLA-associated TCR beta chains showed more clonal expansion and lower generation probabilities than non-associated chains that were equally common. In both the original and validation cohorts, the classifier was reported to diagnose cytomegalovirus status with high specificity and sensitivity. In the study, around 150 TCR beta chains were listed as associated with cytomegalovirus. Sequencing depth was assumed to be roughly uniform across donors in the presence/absence analyses, though that assumption may not hold. It was suggested by the authors that the approach could potentially be generalized to other disease states and immunological phenotypes.

The TCR originated in a man younger than 35 in good health and CMV-seronegative. The sequence joins TRBV7-6 to TRBJ2-3; TRBD2 is a weak D gene call, 6 bases matching. The sequenced sample was PBMCs. The sequence in DNA is TGTGCCAGCAGCCCGTCGGGGGAAGGCGGGCCGCGCGGAGATACGCAGTATTTT. This yields the protein CASSPSGEGGPRGDTQYF.